This T cell receptor beta chain was recorded in a study of breast tumors, draining lymph nodes, adjacent tissues. Study-level findings and limits: The lymph node origin of tumor T cells was framed as consistent with a hypothesis, not demonstrated. Tumors had less TCR diversity than lymph nodes, more than nontumor tissue.

This CDR3 has 18 residues. Germline V gene data show CDR1 as SGHRS and CDR2 as YFSETQ. V was shortened by 0 bases and J by 0 bases, with 16 bases between the two germline ends. In its sample, this clonotype was seen once. The antigen remains undetermined. TCRdb used MiXCR to reprocess the multiplex PCR reads, holding one entry per CDR3 protein. Among about 180,000 distinct CDR3 sequences listed, around a third were seen once. The lymph nodes were axillary draining lymph nodes from breast cancer patients. The clonotype was recovered from a female donor with breast cancer. Some clones in this sample may be carry-over from other donors' samples. V usage is TRBV5-1 and J usage is TRBJ1-3, with a weak D call TRBD1 (5 bases). The sequenced sample was axillary lymph node tissue. For the CDR3, the DNA is TGCGCCAGCAGCTTGGGGAGGGTCGGACACCACTCTGGAAACACCATATATTTT. Translating gives CASSLGRVGHHSGNTIYF.